These T cell receptor beta chains were read from a single sample in a study of blood T cell repertoires in COVID-19. Using immunoSEQ multiplex PCR, the repertoire was profiled, and TCRdb retains in-frame clones only, with some absent. The profile shows about 170,000 clones, 85% to 90% of them singletons. The sample comprised peripheral blood. The receptor source for this set is an older woman with COVID-19, enrolled during active disease. Each CDR3 is given with its conserved first and last residue. Each record gives: CDR3 DNA, CDR3 protein, clone size, J gene, V gene, D gene. D genes are given only for firm matches. The size entry is marked missing in some rows and otherwise reads once, few, many or a size class.

TGCAGCGCCCAGGTCAGGCAGAACACTGAAGCTTTCTTT	CSAQVRQNTEAFF	-	TRBJ1-1	TRBV29-1	-
TGTGCCAGCAGCTTAGGTGGGGCCAACAAGTTGTACGAGCAGTACTTC	CASSLGGANKLYEQYF	-	TRBJ2-7	TRBV11-2	-
TGTGCCAGCAGCTTCCGACAGGTCGGGGGCTACACCTTC	CASSFRQVGGYTF	-	TRBJ1-2	TRBV7-2	-
TGTGCCAGCAGCTTGGCCTTGGGGGCAAGTTCGTACGAGCAGTACTTC	CASSLALGASSYEQYF	-	TRBJ2-7	TRBV5-5	-
TGTGCCAGCAGCCCGAAAGGGGGGACTAGCGGAGACTTCAATGAGCAGTTCTTC	CASSPKGGTSGDFNEQFF	-	TRBJ2-1	TRBV5-4	TRBD2
TGTGCCAGCAGCCCATGGGGAGTCGATGGCTACACCTTC	CASSPWGVDGYTF	-	TRBJ1-2	TRBV14	-
TGTGCCAGCAGCTTACCTCGAAGGGGGGAGCAGTTCTTC	CASSLPRRGEQFF	once	TRBJ2-1	TRBV7-2	-
TGTGCCAGCACCTCCTGGAGCCAGAGGGATACGCAGTATTTT	CASTSWSQRDTQYF	few	TRBJ2-3	TRBV2	-
TGTGCCAGCAGCCACGACAGGGCCGGCTACACCTTC	CASSHDRAGYTF	-	TRBJ1-2	TRBV4-2	TRBD1
TGTGCCAGCAGCCAAGGGCGAGGGGGCGCGCAGCCCCAGCATTTT	CASSQGRGGAQPQHF	-	TRBJ1-5	TRBV3-1/TRBV3-2	TRBD1
TGTGCCAGCAGCCACAGGACACATATGAACACTGAAGCTTTCTTT	CASSHRTHMNTEAFF	-	TRBJ1-1	TRBV11-3	-
TGTGCCAGCAGCTGGGGAGCGGCCGGGGAGCTGTTTTTT	CASSWGAAGELFF	-	TRBJ2-2	TRBV7-3	-
TGTGCCAGCAGCTCATTAGACAGGGGGATCTATGGCTACACCTTC	CASSSLDRGIYGYTF	-	TRBJ1-2	TRBV6-5	TRBD1
TGTGCCAGCAGTGAAGTTGAGGATATTAACACTGAAGCTTTCTTT	CASSEVEDINTEAFF	once	TRBJ1-1	TRBV6-1	-
TGTGCCAGTAGCCCCGTCCGGTTTGAAAAACTGTTTTTT	CASSPVRFEKLFF	-	TRBJ1-4	TRBV19	-
TGTGCCAGCAGCGTAGCCGGGACAGGGTTCCACTATGGCTACACCTTC	CASSVAGTGFHYGYTF	-	TRBJ1-2	TRBV9	TRBD1
TGTGCCAGCAGCCCCCGTTCTGGGACAGGGGGCGCAGGTTATGGCTACACCTTC	CASSPRSGTGGAGYGYTF	-	TRBJ1-2	TRBV7-2	TRBD1
TGCGCCAGCAGCTTGGAAGGGACACACTACGAGCAGTACTTC	CASSLEGTHYEQYF	-	TRBJ2-7	TRBV5-1	-
TGCGCCAGCAGTCGGGACAGCGACAGGGAGACCCAGTACTTC	CASSRDSDRETQYF	-	TRBJ2-5	TRBV5-1	TRBD1
TGCGCCAGCAGTCAAAGCGGGGGAACCGACCAGCCCCAGCATTTT	CASSQSGGTDQPQHF	-	TRBJ1-5	TRBV5-1	-
TGTGCCAGCAGTTACGACGGGGCTAGCGTATCCTACGAGCAGTACTTC	CASSYDGASVSYEQYF	-	TRBJ2-7	TRBV6-2/TRBV6-3	-
TGTGCCTGGAGTGTACGGGACAGGTATGAGCAGCCCCAGCATTTT	CAWSVRDRYEQPQHF	-	TRBJ1-5	TRBV30	TRBD1
TGTGCCTGGAGTTATTTCGGGACAGGGGAGGTTGTGCCCCAGCATTTT	CAWSYFGTGEVVPQHF	-	TRBJ1-5	TRBV30	TRBD1
TGTGCCAGCAGCCCAGGGGGTATCGATAATTCACCCCTCCACTTT	CASSPGGIDNSPLHF	-	TRBJ1-6	TRBV6-5	TRBD1
TGTGCCATCAGTGAGTCGAATAGCGGAGGTTACAATGAGCAGTTCTTC	CAISESNSGGYNEQFF	-	TRBJ2-1	TRBV10-3	-
TGTGCCAGTAGTATAAGAAGTCACACGAACACTGAAGCTTTCTTT	CASSIRSHTNTEAFF	-	TRBJ1-1	TRBV19	-
TGTGCCAGCTCACAGACCCGACAGAATGAAAAACTGTTTTTT	CASSQTRQNEKLFF	-	TRBJ1-4	TRBV18	-
TGTGCCAGCAGCTATCGCTACGAGCAGTACTTC	CASSYRYEQYF	few	TRBJ2-7	TRBV21-1	-
TGCGCCAGCAGCCCCCTCCTTGGACTAGCGGGTATCTCCTACAATGAGCAGTTCTTC	CASSPLLGLAGISYNEQFF	-	TRBJ2-1	TRBV4-3	TRBD2
TGTGCCACCAGTGACCAGACAGGGGGGAACTATGGCTACACCTTC	CATSDQTGGNYGYTF	-	TRBJ1-2	TRBV24-1	TRBD1
TGTGCCACCAGTGATTTTAGGAGCGGGGGCACAGATACGCAGTATTTT	CATSDFRSGGTDTQYF	-	TRBJ2-3	TRBV24-1	TRBD2
TGCGCCAGCAGCCAAGGACTAGCGGGGACTGCTCAAGAGACCCAGTACTTC	CASSQGLAGTAQETQYF	-	TRBJ2-5	TRBV4-1	TRBD2
TGCGCCAGCAGTTATCCTCGCGGGGGGGGCCAAGAGACCCAGTACTTC	CASSYPRGGGQETQYF	-	TRBJ2-5	TRBV5-1	TRBD2
TGCGCCAGCAGCTTGGGGGACTTAACCGGGGAGCTGTTTTTT	CASSLGDLTGELFF	-	TRBJ2-2	TRBV5-1	-
TGTGCCAGCAGCTTATGGGGAGCGGGAGAAGAGACCCAGTACTTC	CASSLWGAGEETQYF	-	TRBJ2-5	TRBV7-2	TRBD2
TGTGCCAGTACAACAGGGGGAGGAGGAAACACCATATATTTT	CASTTGGGGNTIYF	-	TRBJ1-3	TRBV19	TRBD1
TGTGCCAGCAGCTTGGTTAGGGGGGAAGCTTTCTTT	CASSLVRGEAFF	few	TRBJ1-1	TRBV5-8	-
TGTGCCACCACGGGACAGGGTATCAACAATGAGCAGTTCTTC	CATTGQGINNEQFF	-	TRBJ2-1	TRBV24-1	TRBD1
TGTGCCAGCAGTTTCCCTGACAACTCCTATAATTCACCCCTCCACTTT	CASSFPDNSYNSPLHF	-	TRBJ1-6	TRBV6-5	-
TGTGCTAGTGGTTTCTCCGTCCCGGGACAGGGGTGGCTGAACACTGAAGCTTTCTTT	CASGFSVPGQGWLNTEAFF	-	TRBJ1-1	TRBV12-5	TRBD1
TGTGCCAGCAGCGAGGGCTTATTCTCCTACGAGCAGTACTTC	CASSEGLFSYEQYF	-	TRBJ2-7	TRBV11-2	-
TGCAGCGTTGAAGGAGGGACAGGGAATGGCTACACCTTC	CSVEGGTGNGYTF	-	TRBJ1-2	TRBV29-1	TRBD1
TGTGCCAGCAGGAAAGGACGGGGGAACACTGAAGCTTTCTTT	CASRKGRGNTEAFF	few	TRBJ1-1	TRBV28	-
TGTGCCAGCAGTCCCCAAGCGGGATTCTACAATGAGCAGTTCTTC	CASSPQAGFYNEQFF	-	TRBJ2-1	TRBV6-2/TRBV6-3	TRBD2
TGCGCCACCAAAGAGCTGAGCTCCTACAATGAGCAGTTCTTC	CATKELSSYNEQFF	-	TRBJ2-1	TRBV5-1	-
TGTGCCAGTAGTAAGACTAGCGGGGGGACCTACGAGCAGTACTTC	CASSKTSGGTYEQYF	-	TRBJ2-7	TRBV19	TRBD2
TGTGCCAGCAGCCTCGGGACTAGCGGGACCTACGAGCAGTACTTC	CASSLGTSGTYEQYF	once	TRBJ2-7	TRBV3-1/TRBV3-2	TRBD2
TGTGCCAGCAGTGTAAACGCAGGTAGGCAGTTCTTC	CASSVNAGRQFF	-	TRBJ2-1	TRBV2	-
TGTGCCAGCAGCTTACGTGTCGATTCACCCCTCCACTTT	CASSLRVDSPLHF	few	TRBJ1-6	TRBV7-2	-
TGCGCCAGCAGCCAAGAGGTTTCAGGGAGGCCAGATACGCAGTATTTT	CASSQEVSGRPDTQYF	-	TRBJ2-3	TRBV4-3	-
TGTGCCAGCAGTCCCCCGGGACTAGCGGGAGTTTACGAGCAGTACTTC	CASSPPGLAGVYEQYF	-	TRBJ2-7	TRBV27	TRBD2